This paragraph covers one TCR beta chain sequence. CDR3 length: 13 residues. Trimming removed 6 bases from V and 10 bases from J; junction bases left unmatched: 11. Germline CDR1 and CDR2: KGHSH and LQKENI. As originally analysed: Amplification of reference gene primers was used by the study to estimate nucleated cell counts. Generated by immunoSEQ multiplex PCR, the TCRdb table keeps only in-frame clones and is missing some. V, J and clone size are those of that table, while D and trimming were read from the DNA. The table has approximately 80,000 clones, around 86% seen once. This sample is drawn from a study of blood T cell repertoires in COVID-19. On the study more broadly: Samples taken during acute and convalescent COVID-19 were collected in the United States, Italy and Spain. T cells, B-cell-depleted T cells, or PBMCs supplied cDNA or gDNA.

This sequence joins TRBV18 and TRBJ1-2; 7 bases align to TRBD1. The receptor comes from a woman between 65 and 79 years old with acute or convalescent COVID-19. The material sequenced was peripheral blood. The CDR3 spells CASSLVNRGDYTF. DNA of the CDR3: TGTGCCAGCTCCCTAGTCAACAGGGGAGACTACACCTTC.